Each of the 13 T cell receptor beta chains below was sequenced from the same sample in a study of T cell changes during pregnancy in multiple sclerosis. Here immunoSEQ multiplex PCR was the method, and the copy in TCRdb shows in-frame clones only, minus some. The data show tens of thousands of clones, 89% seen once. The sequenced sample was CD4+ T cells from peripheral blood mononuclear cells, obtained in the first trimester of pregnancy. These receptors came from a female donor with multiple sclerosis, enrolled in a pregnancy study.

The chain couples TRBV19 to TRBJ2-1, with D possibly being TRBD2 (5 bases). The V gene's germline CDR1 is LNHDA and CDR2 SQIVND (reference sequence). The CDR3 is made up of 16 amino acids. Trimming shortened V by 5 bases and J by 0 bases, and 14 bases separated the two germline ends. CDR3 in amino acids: CASSPVVGVSYNEQFF. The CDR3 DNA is TGTGCCAGTAGTCCCGTGGTGGGAGTCTCCTACAATGAGCAGTTCTTC.

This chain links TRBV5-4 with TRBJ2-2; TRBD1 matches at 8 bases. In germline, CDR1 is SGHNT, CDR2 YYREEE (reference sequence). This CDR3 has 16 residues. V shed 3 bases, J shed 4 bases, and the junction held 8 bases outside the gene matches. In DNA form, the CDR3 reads TGTGCCAGCAGCTCCCCCGGACAGGGCACCACCGGGGAGCTGTTTTTT. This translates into CASSSPGQGTTGELFF.

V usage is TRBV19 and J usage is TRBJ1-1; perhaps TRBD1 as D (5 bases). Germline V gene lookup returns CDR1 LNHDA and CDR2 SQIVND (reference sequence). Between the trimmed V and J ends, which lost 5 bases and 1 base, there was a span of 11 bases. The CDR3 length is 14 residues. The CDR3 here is CASSVDSQNTEAFF. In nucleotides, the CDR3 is TGTGCCAGTAGTGTTGACAGCCAGAACACTGAAGCTTTCTTT.

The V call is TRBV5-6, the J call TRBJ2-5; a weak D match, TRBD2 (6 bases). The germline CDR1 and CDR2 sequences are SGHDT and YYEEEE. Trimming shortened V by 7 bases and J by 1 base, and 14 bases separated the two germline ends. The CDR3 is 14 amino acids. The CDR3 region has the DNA TGTGCCAGCGGTGCGGGGTTAAGCCAAGAGACCCAGTACTTC. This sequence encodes CASGAGLSQETQYF.

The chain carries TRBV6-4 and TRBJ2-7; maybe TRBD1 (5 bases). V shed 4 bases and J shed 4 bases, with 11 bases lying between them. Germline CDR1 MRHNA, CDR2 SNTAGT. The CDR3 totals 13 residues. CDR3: CASSVLPGYEQYF. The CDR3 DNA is TGTGCCAGCAGTGTTTTGCCAGGGTACGAGCAGTACTTC.

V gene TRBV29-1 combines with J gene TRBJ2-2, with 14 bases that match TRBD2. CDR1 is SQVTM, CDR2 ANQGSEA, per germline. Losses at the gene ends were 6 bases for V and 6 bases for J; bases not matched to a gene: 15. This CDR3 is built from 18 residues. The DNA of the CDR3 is TGCAGCGTCCAGTCCCTTTCGGGGACTAGCGGGAGTTCCGGGGAGCTGTTTTTT. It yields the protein CSVQSLSGTSGSSGELFF.

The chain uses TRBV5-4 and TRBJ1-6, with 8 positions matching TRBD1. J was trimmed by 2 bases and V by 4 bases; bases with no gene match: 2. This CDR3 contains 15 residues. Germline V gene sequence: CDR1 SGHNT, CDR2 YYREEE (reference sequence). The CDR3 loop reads CASSRTGTYNSPLHF. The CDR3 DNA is TGTGCCAGCAGCCGGACAGGGACCTATAATTCACCCCTCCACTTT.

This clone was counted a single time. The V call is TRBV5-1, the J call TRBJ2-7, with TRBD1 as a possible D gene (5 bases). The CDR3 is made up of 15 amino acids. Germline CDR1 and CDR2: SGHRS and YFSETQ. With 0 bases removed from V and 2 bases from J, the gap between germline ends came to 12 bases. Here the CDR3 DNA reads TGCGCCAGCAGCTTGGAAGACAGCGCCGCCTACGAGCAGTACTTC. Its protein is CASSLEDSAAYEQYF.

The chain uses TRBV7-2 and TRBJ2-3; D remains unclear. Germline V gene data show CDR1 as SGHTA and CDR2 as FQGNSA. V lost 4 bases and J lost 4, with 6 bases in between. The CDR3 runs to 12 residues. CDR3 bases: TGTGCCAGCAGCTCTAGGCCAGATACGCAGTATTTT. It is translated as CASSSRPDTQYF. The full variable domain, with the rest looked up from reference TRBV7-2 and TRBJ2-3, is GAGVSQSPSNKVTEKGKDVELRCDPISGHTALYWYRQSLGQGLEFLIYFQGNSAPDKSGLPSDRFSAERTGGSVSTLTIQRTQQEDSAVYLCASSSRPDTQYFGPGTRLTVL.

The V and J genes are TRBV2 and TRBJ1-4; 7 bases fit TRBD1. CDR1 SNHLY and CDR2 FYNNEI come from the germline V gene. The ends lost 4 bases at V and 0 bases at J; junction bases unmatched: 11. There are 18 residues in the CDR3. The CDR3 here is CASSAPRQGFATNEKLFF. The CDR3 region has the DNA TGTGCCAGCAGTGCTCCTCGACAGGGCTTTGCAACTAATGAAAAACTGTTTTTT.

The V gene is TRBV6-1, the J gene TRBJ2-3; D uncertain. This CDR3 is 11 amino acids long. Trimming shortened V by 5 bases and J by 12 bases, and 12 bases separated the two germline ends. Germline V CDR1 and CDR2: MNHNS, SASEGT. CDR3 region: CASSPDVAQYF. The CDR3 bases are TGTGCCAGCAGTCCCGATGTAGCCCAGTATTTT.

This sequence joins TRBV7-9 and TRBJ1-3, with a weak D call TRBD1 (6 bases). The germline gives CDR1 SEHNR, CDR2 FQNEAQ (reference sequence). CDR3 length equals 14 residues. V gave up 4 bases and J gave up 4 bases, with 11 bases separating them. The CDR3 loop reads CASSSRDIGNTIYF. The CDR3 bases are TGTGCCAGCAGCTCCCGGGACATAGGAAACACCATATATTTT.

This chain's CDR3 is CASSLRGGSTQETQYF. As DNA, the CDR3 is TGTGCCAGCAGTCTGCGAGGGGGCTCAACTCAAGAGACCCAGTACTTC. The rearrangement joins TRBV28 to TRBJ2-5, with 7 bases lining up with TRBD1. V trimming: 5 bases; J trimming: 2 bases; junction bases outside the gene matches: 11. CDR3 length equals 16 residues. In germline, CDR1 is MDHEN, CDR2 SYDVKM.